Below, 20 T cell receptor beta chains from the same sample are listed, as sequenced in a study of blood T cell repertoires in COVID-19 (dated by TCRdb to the early 2020s). The library was prepared using the immunoSEQ multiplex PCR assay. TCRdb mirrors the immuneACCESS table, restricted to in-frame sequences. Some clones are absent from its copies; in checked studies, under half trace to an unresolved V gene, and the reason for the others is unknown. Here the sample has approximately 170,000 clones; around four fifths occur a single time. 8% of the sample goes to the ten largest clones. The sequencing input was PBMCs or T cells enriched from blood (not recorded which). The source of these receptors is a woman between 50 and 59 years old who had recovered from COVID-19.

This sequence joins TRBV27 and TRBJ1-2; TRBD1 is a possible D gene (5 bases). V lost 2 bases to trimming and J lost 8 bases, with 9 bases between them. Per germline, CDR1 MNHEY and CDR2 SMNVEV (reference sequence). The length of the CDR3 is 12 residues. In DNA form, the CDR3 reads TGTGCCAGCAGTTTAGCAGGGCACGGCTACACCTTC. Translating gives CASSLAGHGYTF.

This clone was observed a single time. The rearrangement links TRBV2 to TRBJ1-2; TRBD1 aligns across 7 bases. Germline CDR1 reads SNHLY; CDR2 reads FYNNEI. Trimming removed 2 bases from V and 5 bases from J; junction bases left unmatched: 11. This CDR3 has 16 amino acids. CDR3 sequence reads: CASSENRGAIPYGYTF. CDR3 DNA: TGTGCCAGCAGTGAAAACAGGGGCGCGATTCCGTATGGCTACACCTTC.

V gene TRBV20-1 combines with J gene TRBJ2-1, with D unresolved. This CDR3 region has 11 residues. Germline CDR1 reads DFQATT; CDR2 reads SNEGSKA (reference sequence). Trimming removed 1 base at V and 5 bases at J, with 3 bases between. The CDR3 region has the DNA TGCAGTGCTAGAGCGGACAATGAGCAGTTCTTC. Amino acids: CSARADNEQFF.

The chain couples TRBV5-1 to TRBJ2-7; 8 bases are shared with TRBD2. Trimming at V came to 7 bases and at J to 0 bases, leaving 6 bases not matched to a gene. The CDR3 extends over 14 amino acids. Germline V gene sequence: CDR1 SGHRS, CDR2 YFSETQ. CDR3 amino acids: CASGRTSSSYEQYF. CDR3 nucleotides: TGCGCCAGCGGACGGACTAGCAGCTCCTACGAGCAGTACTTC. The variable domain in full, with the rest retrieved from reference TRBV5-1 and TRBJ2-7, is KAGVTQTPRYLIKTRGQQVTLSCSPISGHRSVSWYQQTPGQGLQFLFEYFSETQRNKGNFPGRFSGRQFSNSRSEMNVSTLELGDSALYLCASGRTSSSYEQYFGPGTRLTVT.

The V gene is TRBV13, the J gene TRBJ1-4; 8 bases line up with TRBD1. Germline V lookup: CDR1 PRHDT, CDR2 FYEKMQ (reference sequence). The V segment lost 4 bases and the J segment 9 bases; nucleotides outside the gene matches: 4. This CDR3 region has 13 residues. The CDR3: CASSSRDRQKLFF. The CDR3 DNA is TGTGCCAGCAGCTCCCGGGACAGGCAAAAACTGTTTTTT. Full variable domain (missing parts from reference TRBV13 and TRBJ1-4): AAGVIQSPRHLIKEKRETATLKCYPIPRHDTVYWYQQGPGQDPQFLISFYEKMQSDKGSIPDRFSAQQFSDYHSELNMSSLELGDSALYFCASSSRDRQKLFFGSGTQLSVL.

The CDR3 nucleotides read TGTGCCAGCAGACAGAGAGCTGGGGCCAACGTCCTGACTTTC. Its translation is CASRQRAGANVLTF. The chain is built from TRBV3-1 (or the pseudogene TRBV3-2) and TRBJ2-6; D gene uncertain. V was clipped by 6 bases and J by 2 bases, with 8 bases between them. Germline CDR1 reads LGHDT; CDR2 reads YNNKEL (reference sequence). The CDR3 runs 14 residues.

The CDR3 sequence: CASSLDRSYGYTF. The CDR3 DNA sequence: TGTGCCAGCAGTCTGGACAGAAGCTATGGCTACACCTTC. The chain recombines TRBV12-3 or TRBV12-4 with TRBJ1-2, with a tentative D call TRBD1 (6 bases). The V end was cut by 5 bases, the J end by 4 bases, with 11 bases between. The CDR3 is 13 amino acids.

The chain recombines TRBV3-1 (or the pseudogene TRBV3-2) with TRBJ1-2, with D possibly being TRBD1 (6 bases). Deletions cut 1 base from V and 2 bases from J, with 8 bases between. Germline loops: CDR1 LGHDT, CDR2 YNNKEL (reference sequence). The CDR3 contains 14 residues. The CDR3 DNA reads TGTGCCAGCAGCCAAGGGACAGTCAACTATGGCTACACCTTC. This encodes CASSQGTVNYGYTF.

The genes are TRBV7-3 and TRBJ2-2, with 7 bases lining up with TRBD2. CDR3 length equals 16 residues. Germline CDR1 is SGHTA and CDR2 is FQGTGA. V lost 6 bases to trimming and J lost 2 bases; unmatched junction nucleotides: 9. The CDR3 DNA sequence: TGTGCCAGCAGACGCTCTAGCGGAGCAAACACCGGGGAGCTGTTTTTT. The encoded protein is CASRRSSGANTGELFF.

The J gene is TRBJ2-1, the V gene TRBV10-3; TRBD2 might be the D (6 bases). The V gene lost 9 bases and the J gene lost 4 bases, with 19 bases spanning the gap. This CDR3 has 15 amino acids. Germline V CDR1 and CDR2: ENHRY, SYGVKD. CDR3 in amino acids: CAIGRLRVSYNEQFF. In DNA form, the CDR3 reads TGTGCCATAGGGAGGTTGCGGGTTTCGTACAATGAGCAGTTCTTC.

The chain is built from TRBV7-3 and TRBJ1-1; 8 positions agree with TRBD1. From germline, CDR1 is SGHTA and CDR2 FQGTGA. The junction had 0 bases not matched to a gene; V was cut back by 2 bases and J by 10 bases. The CDR3 length is 11 residues. The CDR3 reads CASSLQGAAFF. The CDR3 DNA reads as TGTGCCAGCAGCTTACAGGGGGCAGCTTTCTTT.

The chain carries TRBV2 and TRBJ1-4, with TRBD1 matching 9 bases. J lost 8 bases, V lost 2 bases, and 6 bases had no gene match. Germline loops: CDR1 SNHLY, CDR2 FYNNEI. There are 15 residues in the CDR3. In nucleotides, the CDR3 is TGTGCCAGCAGTGAATTGGGACAGGGCAGGGAAAAACTGTTTTTT. This gives the protein CASSELGQGREKLFF.

The rearrangement links TRBV28 to TRBJ2-7; 7 bases match TRBD2. Trimming cost V 2 bases and J 7 bases; bases outside gene matches: 14. This CDR3 contains 16 residues. Germline V gives CDR1 MDHEN, CDR2 SYDVKM. CDR3 sequence reads: CASSLIYGTTAKEQYF. The CDR3 DNA sequence: TGTGCCAGCAGTTTAATCTACGGGACTACCGCTAAGGAGCAGTACTTC.

Here the CDR3 reads CASSYRVSNTEAFF. The CDR3 nucleotides are TGTGCCAGCAGTTACCGGGTATCGAACACTGAAGCTTTCTTT. The chain is built from TRBV27 and TRBJ1-1, with no clear D. The CDR3 is 14 amino acids. Germline V gene sequence: CDR1 MNHEY, CDR2 SMNVEV (reference sequence). Trimming removed 4 bases at V and 1 base at J, with 10 bases between.

V and J are TRBV5-1 and TRBJ1-1; TRBD1 is a possible D gene (6 bases). This CDR3 is built from 17 residues. Trimming took 0 bases from V and 2 from J, leaving 17 bases between them. The germline V gene encodes CDR1 SGHRS and CDR2 YFSETQ. DNA of the CDR3: TGCGCCAGCAGCTTGGAGAGGGGGGGACCGTTTAACACTGAAGCTTTCTTT. Encoded protein: CASSLERGGPFNTEAFF.

The chain combines TRBV7-6 with TRBJ1-5; 8 bases are a match to TRBD1. The junction had 13 bases not matched to a gene; V was cut back by 1 base and J by 11 bases. This CDR3 contains 16 residues. CDR1 SGHVS and CDR2 FNYEAQ come from the germline V gene. This chain's CDR3 is CASSLGPTGGRGAQHF. The CDR3 coding sequence is TGTGCCAGCAGCTTAGGACCCACAGGGGGGCGCGGAGCCCAGCATTTT.

The rearrangement uses TRBV5-1 and TRBJ2-5; possibly TRBD2 for D (6 bases). The CDR3 totals 12 residues. Between the trimmed V and J ends, which lost 3 bases and 5 bases, there was a span of 8 bases. The germline gives CDR1 SGHRS, CDR2 YFSETQ. Here the CDR3 reads CASSWEEETQYF. The CDR3 region has the DNA TGCGCCAGCAGCTGGGAGGAGGAGACCCAGTACTTC. Full variable domain (remainder filled in from reference TRBV5-1 and TRBJ2-5): KAGVTQTPRYLIKTRGQQVTLSCSPISGHRSVSWYQQTPGQGLQFLFEYFSETQRNKGNFPGRFSGRQFSNSRSEMNVSTLELGDSALYLCASSWEEETQYFGPGTRLLVL.

This chain uses TRBV28 with TRBJ1-2; D is possibly TRBD1 (6 bases). CDR1 is MDHEN, CDR2 SYDVKM, per germline. V was trimmed by 3 bases and J by 8 bases, leaving 19 bases between them. This CDR3 comprises 15 residues. As DNA, the CDR3 is TGTGCCAGCAGTTTGTATCAAGGGGGGGTGGGCGGCTACACCTTC. It codes for CASSLYQGGVGGYTF.

This chain uses TRBV9 with TRBJ1-6, with TRBD1 matching over 12 bases. The CDR3 extends over 17 amino acids. Germline V lookup: CDR1 SGDLS, CDR2 YYNGEE. The V and J ends lost 5 bases and 7 bases, in that order; junction bases with no gene match: 10. The CDR3 DNA is TGTGCCAGCAGTGGATACCGGGACAGGGGGCCGAATTCACCCCTCCACTTT. This sequence encodes CASSGYRDRGPNSPLHF.

The rearrangement uses TRBV24-1 and TRBJ2-1; D perhaps matches TRBD2 (5 bases). The CDR3 extends over 14 amino acids. CDR1 KGHDR and CDR2 SFDVKD come from the germline V gene. V was shortened by 3 bases and J by 3 bases, with 8 bases between the two germline ends. The CDR3 reads CATSDPDFYNEQFF. In DNA, the CDR3 is TGTGCCACCAGTGATCCGGACTTCTACAATGAGCAGTTCTTC.